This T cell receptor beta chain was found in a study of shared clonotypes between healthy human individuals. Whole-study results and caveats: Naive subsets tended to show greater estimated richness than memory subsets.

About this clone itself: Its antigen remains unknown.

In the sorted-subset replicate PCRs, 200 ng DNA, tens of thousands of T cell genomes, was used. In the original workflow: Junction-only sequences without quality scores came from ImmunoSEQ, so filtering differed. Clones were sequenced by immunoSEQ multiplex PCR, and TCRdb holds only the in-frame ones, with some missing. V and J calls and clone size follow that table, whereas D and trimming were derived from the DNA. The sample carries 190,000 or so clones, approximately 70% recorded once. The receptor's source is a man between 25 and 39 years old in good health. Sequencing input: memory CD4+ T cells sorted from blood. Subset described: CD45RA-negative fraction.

CDR3 DNA sequence: TGTGCCAGCAGTTCCCTGGCGGGACTTAGGTACAATGAGCAGTTCTTC. This codes for CASSSLAGLRYNEQFF. The J gene is TRBJ2-1, the V gene TRBV28, with D perhaps matching TRBD2 (6 bases). CDR3 size: 16 residues. V gave up 4 bases and J gave up 4 bases, with 17 bases separating them. Germline V gene sequence: CDR1 MDHEN, CDR2 SYDVKM.